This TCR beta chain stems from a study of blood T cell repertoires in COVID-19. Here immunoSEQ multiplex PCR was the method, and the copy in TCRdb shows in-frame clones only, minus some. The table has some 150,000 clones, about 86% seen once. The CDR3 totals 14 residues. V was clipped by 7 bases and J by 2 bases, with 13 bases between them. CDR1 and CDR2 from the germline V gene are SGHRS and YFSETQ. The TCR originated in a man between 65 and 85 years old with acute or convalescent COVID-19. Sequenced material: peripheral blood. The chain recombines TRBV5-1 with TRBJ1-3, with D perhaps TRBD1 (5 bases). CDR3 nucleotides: TGCGCCAGCTCGCAGGGTTCTACTGGAAACACCATATATTTT. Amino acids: CASSQGSTGNTIYF.